Following are 4 T cell receptor beta chains from one sample sequenced in a study of identical twins (dated by TCRdb to the mid-2010s). Libraries were made using 5' RACE. Sequencing was carried out with an Illumina HiSeq 2000. TCRdb trimmed the raw reads at Q25, called clones with MiXCR and kept productive beta chains. Rows are unified per CDR3 protein, each entry keeping the most common DNA and genes. A total of around 300,000 distinct CDR3 sequences appear in this sample, about 8.3% of them only once. 2.1% of the sample goes to the ten largest clones. The data were also submitted as part of a second study, on yellow fever vaccine responses in identical twins.

The specimen was memory (CD45RO+) T cells sorted from blood. The label giving this sample's cell subset or site can be read as: CD45RO+ enriched T cells. These receptors originate from a young woman in good health.

This clonotype was seen many times. This chain links TRBV18 with TRBJ2-7; 10 bases align to TRBD1. Germline assignment: CDR1 KGHSH and CDR2 LQKENI. The CDR3 extends over 15 amino acids. With V trimmed by 2 bases and J by 0 bases, 1 base remained unmatched. CDR3 amino acids: CASSPGTGVSYEQYF. The CDR3, as DNA: TGTGCCAGCTCACCAGGGACAGGGGTCTCCTACGAGCAGTACTTC. The variable domain in full, with the rest retrieved from reference TRBV18 and TRBJ2-7, is NAGVMQNPRHLVRRRGQEARLRCSPMKGHSHVYWYRQLPEEGLKFMVYLQKENIIDESGMPKERFSAEFPKEGPSILRIQQVVRGDSAAYFCASSPGTGVSYEQYFGPGTRLTVT.

This clonotype was recorded a few times. This chain joins TRBV29-1 and TRBJ1-2; 11 bases are shared with TRBD1. The germline CDR1 and CDR2 sequences are SQVTM and ANQGSEA. With V trimmed by 0 bases and J by 6 bases, 3 bases remained unmatched. This CDR3 region has 14 residues. CDR3 region: CSVEERDRGNGYTF. For the CDR3, the DNA is TGCAGCGTTGAAGAGAGGGACAGGGGGAATGGCTACACCTTC.

This clonotype has ten or more counts. V usage is TRBV27 and J usage is TRBJ1-4; D is unclear. Germline CDR1 and CDR2: MNHEY and SMNVEV (reference sequence). This CDR3 is 14 amino acids long. The V and J ends lost 11 bases and 5 bases respectively, with 18 bases between them. The CDR3 here is CAVGPGGSNEKLFF. In DNA, the CDR3 is TGTGCCGTTGGACCGGGAGGGTCCAATGAAAAACTGTTTTTT. Full variable domain (remainder filled in from reference TRBV27 and TRBJ1-4): EAQVTQNPRYLITVTGKKLTVTCSQNMNHEYMSWYRQDPGLGLRQIYYSMNVEVTDKGDVPEGYKVSRKEKRNFPLILESPSPNQTSLYFCAVGPGGSNEKLFFGSGTQLSVL.

This clonotype has ten or more counts. This chain links TRBV15 with TRBJ1-3; no clear D. V was shortened by 0 bases and J by 4 bases, with 4 bases between the two germline ends. The CDR3 runs 13 residues. Per germline, CDR1 LNHNV and CDR2 YYDKDF (reference sequence). The CDR3: CATSREAGNTIYF. The CDR3, as DNA: TGTGCCACCAGCAGAGAAGCAGGAAACACCATATATTTT.